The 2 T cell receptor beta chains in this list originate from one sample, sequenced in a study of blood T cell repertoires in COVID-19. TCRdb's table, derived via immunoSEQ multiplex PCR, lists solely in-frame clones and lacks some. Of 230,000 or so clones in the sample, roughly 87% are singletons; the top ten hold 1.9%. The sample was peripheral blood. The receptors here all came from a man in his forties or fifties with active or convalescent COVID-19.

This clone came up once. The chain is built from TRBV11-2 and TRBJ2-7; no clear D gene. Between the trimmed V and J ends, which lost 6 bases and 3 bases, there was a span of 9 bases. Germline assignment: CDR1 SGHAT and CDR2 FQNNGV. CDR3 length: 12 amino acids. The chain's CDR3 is CASSSNSYEQYF. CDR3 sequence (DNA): TGTGCCAGCAGTTCCAACAGCTACGAGCAGTACTTC.

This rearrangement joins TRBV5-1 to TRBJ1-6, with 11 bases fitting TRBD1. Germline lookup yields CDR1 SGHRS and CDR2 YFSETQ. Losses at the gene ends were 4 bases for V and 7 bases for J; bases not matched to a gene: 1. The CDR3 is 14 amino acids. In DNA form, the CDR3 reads TGCGCCAGCAGCCGGGACAGGGGGAATTCACCCCTCCACTTT. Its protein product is CASSRDRGNSPLHF.